This section outlines one TCR beta chain sequence together with its context. This specimen belongs to a study of blood T cell repertoires in COVID-19. Study in general: Some COVID-19 samples were acute and others convalescent; all came from the United States, Italy and Spain.

V trimming: 6 bases; J trimming: 6 bases; junction bases outside the gene matches: 10. Per the germline V gene, CDR1 is SGHVS and CDR2 is FQNEAQ. The CDR3 is made up of 16 amino acids. As originally analysed: Nucleated cell number was recorded as an estimate derived from reference gene primer amplification. Some clones are missing from TCRdb's copy, which holds only in-frame ones; the method was immunoSEQ multiplex PCR. V, J and clone size reflect that table, while D and trimming were determined from the DNA. This repertoire shows 90,000 to 130,000 clones, 88% found once; its top ten account for roughly 2.3%.

The V call is TRBV7-8, the J call TRBJ2-3, with 12 bases aligning to TRBD2. The receptor comes from a human donor in a cohort sampled during active COVID-19. The material sequenced was peripheral blood. The CDR3 bases are TGTGCCAGCAGTCCTCCTAGCGGGGGGGCCCGGGATACGCAGTATTTT. It encodes CASSPPSGGARDTQYF.